The present entry profiles one T cell receptor beta chain with its context. No antigen is known for it. These data belong to a study of T cell responses to AZD1222 COVID-19 vaccine. General study findings and limits: Repertoire samples came only from after the peak T cell response. Reportedly, close to half of spike-specific TCRs are directed against unmutated variant regions. In a largely white British group with more females than males, clonal diversity was possibly underestimated. Vaccine-associated CD4 TCRs ranged over spike, dominating at 160-218 and 743-854.

Germline V gene sequence: CDR1 SGHNT, CDR2 YYREEE (reference sequence). CDR3 length: 14 residues. Trimming cost V 7 bases and J 1 base; bases outside gene matches: 6. Only in-frame clones appear in the TCRdb table, and some are missing; sequencing was by immunoSEQ multiplex PCR. Of some 98,000 clones listed, roughly 86% are singletons. This specimen consisted of peripheral blood, obtained 28 days after the second AZD1222 dose. This receptor was identified in an adult who received the AZD1222 COVID-19 vaccine. The chain has TRBV5-4 and TRBJ2-5; 8 nucleotides match TRBD2. The CDR3 coding sequence is TGTGCCAGCGGGCTTAGCGGGGCCCAAGAGACCCAGTACTTC. Protein sequence: CASGLSGAQETQYF.